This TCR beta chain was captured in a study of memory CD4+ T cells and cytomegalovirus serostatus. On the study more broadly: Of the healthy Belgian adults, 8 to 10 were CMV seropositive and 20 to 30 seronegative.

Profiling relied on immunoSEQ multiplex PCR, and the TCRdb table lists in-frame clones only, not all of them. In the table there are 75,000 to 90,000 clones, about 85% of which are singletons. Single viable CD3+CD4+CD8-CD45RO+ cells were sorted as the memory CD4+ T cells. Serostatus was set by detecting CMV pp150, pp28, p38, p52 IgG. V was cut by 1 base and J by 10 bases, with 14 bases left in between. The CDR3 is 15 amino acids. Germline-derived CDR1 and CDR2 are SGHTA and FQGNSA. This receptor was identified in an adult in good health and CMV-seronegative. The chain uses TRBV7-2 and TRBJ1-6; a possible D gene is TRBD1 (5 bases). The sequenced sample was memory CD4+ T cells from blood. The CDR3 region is CASSLDRPPSSPLHF. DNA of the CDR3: TGTGCCAGCAGCTTAGACAGGCCCCCGTCATCACCCCTCCACTTT.